The 5 T cell receptor beta chains below all came from one sample that was sequenced in a study of neoadjuvant anti-PD-1 for oral cavity cancer. Libraries were prepared by immunoSEQ multiplex PCR; TCRdb keeps only in-frame clonotypes and omits some of them. The sample has about 68,000 clones, about 85% seen once; the top ten hold 3% to 3.5%. Time point here: after neoadjuvant nivolumab, at surgical resection. The input for sequencing was PBMCs, taken after nivolumab (anti-PD-1) treatment. The origin of the receptors is a person between 40 and 79 years old with oral cavity squamous cell carcinoma.

This chain uses TRBV10-3 with TRBJ2-7; tentative D call: TRBD2 (5 bases). Trimming cost V 6 bases and J 6 bases, with 9 bases left between them. The V gene's germline CDR1 is ENHRY and CDR2 SYGVKD. The CDR3 is made up of 11 amino acids. DNA for the CDR3: TGTGCCATCAGCCTAGCCGGCGAGCAGTACTTC. This translates into CAISLAGEQYF.

This clone was counted a single time. The V gene is TRBV5-1, the J gene TRBJ2-1; D is unclear. The CDR3 loop spans 14 amino acids. V lost 3 bases, J lost 7 bases, and 14 bases lay in between. Germline-derived CDR1 and CDR2 are SGHRS and YFSETQ. The CDR3 nucleotides read TGCGCCAGCAGCTCCTTAGTAGACTTAAATGAGCAGTTCTTC. The encoded protein is CASSSLVDLNEQFF.

The chain joins TRBV19 to TRBJ2-6; 8 bases are a match to TRBD1. Trimming cost V 10 bases and J 2 bases; bases outside gene matches: 10. CDR1 LNHDA and CDR2 SQIVND come from the germline V gene (reference sequence). This CDR3 has 16 residues. The CDR3 here is CATRDRLNTGANVLTF. CDR3 sequence (DNA): TGTGCCACAAGGGACAGGCTCAATACTGGGGCCAACGTCCTGACTTTC.

This clone was recorded a few times. J is TRBJ1-1 and V is TRBV7-9; D remains unclear. This CDR3 region has 13 residues. V lost 0 bases and J 1 base, leaving 3 bases between the germline ends. Germline V gene sequence: CDR1 SEHNR, CDR2 FQNEAQ (reference sequence). DNA for the CDR3: TGTGCCAGCAGCTTAGCAGGGAACACTGAAGCTTTCTTT. This encodes CASSLAGNTEAFF.

CDR3 DNA sequence: TGTGCCAGCAGCTTACTCTACGAGCAGTACTTC. Translating gives CASSLLYEQYF. This sequence joins TRBV11-2 and TRBJ2-7; D ambiguous. The CDR3 covers 11 residues. V was clipped by 2 bases and J by 3 bases, with 2 bases between them. Per germline, CDR1 SGHAT and CDR2 FQNNGV.